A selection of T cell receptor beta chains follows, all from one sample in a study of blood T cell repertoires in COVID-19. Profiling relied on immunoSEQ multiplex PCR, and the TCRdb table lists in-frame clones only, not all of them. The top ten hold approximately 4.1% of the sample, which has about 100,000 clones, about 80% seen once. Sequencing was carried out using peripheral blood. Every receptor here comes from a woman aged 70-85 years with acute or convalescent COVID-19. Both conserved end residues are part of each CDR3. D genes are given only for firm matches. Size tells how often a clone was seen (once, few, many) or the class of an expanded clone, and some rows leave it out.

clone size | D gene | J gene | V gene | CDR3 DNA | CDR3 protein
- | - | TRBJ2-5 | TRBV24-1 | TGTGCCACCAGTGATTCCAGCGGCCGTACCCAGTACTTC | CATSDSSGRTQYF
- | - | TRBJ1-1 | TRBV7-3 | TGTGCCAGCAGCTTAAGACAGAACACTGAAGCTTTCTTT | CASSLRQNTEAFF
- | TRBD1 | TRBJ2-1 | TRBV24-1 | TGTGCCACCAGTGATTTAGGGACAGGGAAAAAGAATGAGCAGTTCTTC | CATSDLGTGKKNEQFF
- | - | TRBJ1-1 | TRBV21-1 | - | CASSKVGGGNTEAFF
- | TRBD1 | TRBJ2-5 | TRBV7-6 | TGTGCCAGCAGCTTACGTCTTCCCCGACAGGGCCCCCAAGAGACCCAGTACTTC | CASSLRLPRQGPQETQYF
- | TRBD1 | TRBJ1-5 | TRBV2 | TGTGCCAGCAGTGAAGCGCTGGGTGGACAGGGGCAGCCCCAGCATTTT | CASSEALGGQGQPQHF
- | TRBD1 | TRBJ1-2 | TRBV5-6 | TGTGCCAGCAGCTTGGGGGACAGGGCTGGTGGCTACACCTTC | CASSLGDRAGGYTF
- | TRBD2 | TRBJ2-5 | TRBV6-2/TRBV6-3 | TGTGCCAGCAGTTACGGTCTAGCGGGGCAAGAGACCCAGTACTTC | CASSYGLAGQETQYF
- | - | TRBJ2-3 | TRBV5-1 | TGCGCCAGCAGCTTACAGGTTAGCACAGATACGCAGTATTTT | CASSLQVSTDTQYF
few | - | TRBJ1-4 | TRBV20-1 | TGCAGTGCTAAGGCGGAGGAAAAACTGTTTTTT | CSAKAEEKLFF
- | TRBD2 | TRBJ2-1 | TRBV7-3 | TGTGCCAGCAGCTTAACCCTGGGGAGCGGGAGGGACAATGAGCAGTTCTTC | CASSLTLGSGRDNEQFF
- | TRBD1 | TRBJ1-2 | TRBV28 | TGTGCCAGCAGTCCACCACAGGGGGGCTATGGCTACACCTTC | CASSPPQGGYGYTF
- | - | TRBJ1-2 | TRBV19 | TGTGCCAGTACCACCCCAGGGGCAGCGCTCTATGGCTACACCTTC | CASTTPGAALYGYTF
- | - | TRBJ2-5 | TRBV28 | TGTGCCAGCAGTTACTCCGGGACAAGGGCCTTCCAAGAGACCCAGTACTTC | CASSYSGTRAFQETQYF
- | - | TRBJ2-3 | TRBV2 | TGTGCCAGCGGTTCCCTACTGAGCACAGATACGCAGTATTTT | CASGSLLSTDTQYF
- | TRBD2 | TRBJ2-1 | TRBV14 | TGTGCCAGCAGCCAAGTCGAGCGGGAGGAGGGTCGGGTGAATGAGCAGTTCTTC | CASSQVEREEGRVNEQFF
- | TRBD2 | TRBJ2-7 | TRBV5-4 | TGTGCCAGCAGCTTCGGGAGGCTAGGATCCCAGTACTTC | CASSFGRLGSQYF
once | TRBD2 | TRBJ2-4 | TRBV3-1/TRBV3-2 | TGTGCCAGCAGCCAAGTCCCGGACGGGAGGAACATTCAGTACTTC | CASSQVPDGRNIQYF
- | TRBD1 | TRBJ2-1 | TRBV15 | TGTGCCACCAGCAGACCGCCGGACAGGGGGCCTTACAATGAGCAGTTCTTC | CATSRPPDRGPYNEQFF
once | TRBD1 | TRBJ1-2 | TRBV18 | TGTGCCAGCTCTCCGGACAGGGGAGGCTACACCTTC | CASSPDRGGYTF
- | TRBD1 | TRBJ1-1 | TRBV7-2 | TGTGCCAGCAGCTTGGATTACAGGGGTACTGAAGCTTTCTTT | CASSLDYRGTEAFF
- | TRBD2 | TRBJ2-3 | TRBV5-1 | TGCGCCAGCAGCGGTAGCGGGGGGGCTATAGATACGCAGTATTTT | CASSGSGGAIDTQYF
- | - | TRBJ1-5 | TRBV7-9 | TGTGCCAGCAGCTTATTGACAGATCAGCCCCAGCATTTT | CASSLLTDQPQHF
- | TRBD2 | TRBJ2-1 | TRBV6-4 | TGTGCCAGCAGTGAAGGACTAGACGCCAATGAGCAGTTCTTC | CASSEGLDANEQFF
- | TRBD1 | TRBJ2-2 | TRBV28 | TGTGCCAGCAGTCCCACTAGACAGGGGGTGCAGAACACCGGGGAGCTGTTTTTT | CASSPTRQGVQNTGELFF
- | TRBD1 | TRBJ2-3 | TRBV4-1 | TGCGCCAGCAGCCAACGACAGGGAGATACGCAGTATTTT | CASSQRQGDTQYF
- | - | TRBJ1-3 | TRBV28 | TGTGCCAGCAGTCAGCGGGGTAGAAGCTCTGGAAACACCATATATTTT | CASSQRGRSSGNTIYF
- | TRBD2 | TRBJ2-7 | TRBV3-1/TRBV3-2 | TGTGCCAGCAGCCAAGACCGCACTAGCGGGCTTGTTTTC | CASSQDRTSGLVF
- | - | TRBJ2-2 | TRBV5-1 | TGCGCCAGGGTTCCGAGGGGACACAAGAACACCGGGGAGCTGTTTTTT | CARVPRGHKNTGELFF